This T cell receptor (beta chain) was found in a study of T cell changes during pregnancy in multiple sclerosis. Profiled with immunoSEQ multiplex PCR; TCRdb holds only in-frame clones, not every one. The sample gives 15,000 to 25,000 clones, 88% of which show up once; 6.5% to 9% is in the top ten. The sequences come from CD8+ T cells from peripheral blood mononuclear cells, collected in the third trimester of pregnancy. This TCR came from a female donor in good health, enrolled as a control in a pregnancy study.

This CDR3 is CASSFGAGGGPDTQYF. In nucleotides, the CDR3 is TGTGCCAGCAGTTTCGGAGCGGGAGGGGGCCCAGATACGCAGTATTTT. The V gene is TRBV27, the J gene TRBJ2-3; 10 positions match TRBD2. CDR3 length: 16 residues. The J segment lost 4 bases and the V segment lost 3 bases, leaving 7 bases of the junction unmatched. Germline V CDR1 and CDR2: MNHEY, SMNVEV (reference sequence).